The 21 T cell receptor beta chains below were found in one sample sequenced in a study of persistence of HIV-infected CD4 T cells. Nonspecific anti-CD3/anti-CD28 bead stimulation represents the broad CD4+ T cell repertoire. Responding CD4+ T cells were sorted by upregulation of both CD40 ligand and CD69. Sequencing used immunoSEQ version 4 in survey mode. Clones were read by immunoSEQ multiplex PCR, and TCRdb kept only the in-frame ones, dropping some. The table includes approximately 45,000 clones, approximately 90% detected once. No antigen is known for these receptors. Sequenced here: CD4+ T cells sorted from PBMCs after 18-hour stimulation, sampled from a patient who received antiretroviral therapy. The receptors come from an adult woman with HIV who was CMV-seropositive.

V gene TRBV24-1 combines with J gene TRBJ2-3; TRBD1 matches at 10 bases. Germline V gene sequence: CDR1 KGHDR, CDR2 SFDVKD. The ends lost 2 bases at V and 2 bases at J; junction bases unmatched: 6. There are 17 residues in the CDR3. The CDR3 loop is CATSDSRTGGTTDTQYF. CDR3 coding DNA: TGTGCCACCAGTGATTCTAGGACAGGGGGTACCACAGATACGCAGTATTTT.

The rearrangement joins TRBV5-5 to TRBJ2-1; 8 bases match TRBD1. The CDR3 has 13 residues. Germline loops: CDR1 SGHKS, CDR2 YYEKEE (reference sequence). V gave up 4 bases and J gave up 9 bases; unmatched junction bases: 6. The CDR3 DNA sequence: TGTGCCAGCAGCACCTCAGGGGGCAGTGAGCAGTTCTTC. This encodes CASSTSGGSEQFF.

This chain uses TRBV28 with TRBJ2-5; 8 bases agree with TRBD1. CDR1 and CDR2 (germline): MDHEN, SYDVKM. The V and J ends lost 6 bases and 4 bases, in that order; junction bases with no gene match: 10. The CDR3 totals 15 residues. The CDR3, as DNA: TGTGCCAGCAGCACATCAGGGGGCCTCCGAGAGACCCAGTACTTC. Encoded protein: CASSTSGGLRETQYF.

The J gene is TRBJ1-1, the V gene TRBV3-1 (or the pseudogene TRBV3-2); 8 bases map to TRBD1. The ends lost 2 bases at V and 2 bases at J; junction bases unmatched: 4. The CDR3 has 15 residues. Germline V gene data show CDR1 as LGHDT and CDR2 as YNNKEL (reference sequence). DNA of the CDR3: TGTGCCAGCAGCCAAAACAGGGGGACCAACACTGAAGCTTTCTTT. This codes for CASSQNRGTNTEAFF.

The gene calls are TRBV18 and TRBJ1-1; 7 bases align to TRBD1. CDR1 and CDR2 from the germline V gene are KGHSH and LQKENI. This CDR3 spans 15 amino acids. V trimming: 3 bases; J trimming: 4 bases; junction bases outside the gene matches: 8. CDR3 DNA sequence: TGTGCCAGCTCACCTCTAGGGGGCGCATCCACTGAAGCTTTCTTT. Translated: CASSPLGGASTEAFF.

This chain uses TRBV5-6 with TRBJ2-7; 7 bases are shared with TRBD1. The J segment lost 2 bases and the V segment lost 4 bases, leaving 6 bases of the junction unmatched. The CDR3 length is 14 residues. Germline CDR1 and CDR2: SGHDT and YYEEEE. The CDR3 here is CASSKGTEPYEQYF. As DNA, the CDR3 is TGTGCCAGCAGCAAAGGGACAGAGCCCTACGAGCAGTACTTC.

V is TRBV18 and J is TRBJ1-2, with D tentatively TRBD1 (6 bases). Trimming took off 2 bases at V and 6 bases at J, with 7 bases between the two ends. Looked up from germline, CDR1 is KGHSH and CDR2 is LQKENI. This CDR3 is 12 amino acids long. This CDR3 is CASSPNRDGYTF. The CDR3 DNA reads as TGTGCCAGCTCACCAAACAGGGATGGCTACACCTTC.

CDR3 in DNA: TGTGCCAGCAAATCGGAGGGGCATGTCACTGAAGCTTTCTTT. As protein: CASKSEGHVTEAFF. The chain has TRBV2 and TRBJ1-1; D is possibly TRBD1 (5 bases). Germline V gives CDR1 SNHLY, CDR2 FYNNEI. V shed 7 bases and J shed 4 bases, with 16 bases lying between them. The CDR3 covers 14 residues.

V gene TRBV3-1 (or the pseudogene TRBV3-2) combines with J gene TRBJ1-2; D gene ambiguous. The CDR3 loop spans 13 amino acids. With 0 bases removed from V and 13 bases from J, the gap between germline ends came to 15 bases. Germline-derived CDR1 and CDR2 are LGHDT and YNNKEL (reference sequence). CDR3 in amino acids: CASSQDTSGGSTF. The DNA for the CDR3 is TGTGCCAGCAGCCAAGATACCTCGGGTGGGTCCACCTTC.

This rearrangement joins TRBV11-3 to TRBJ1-1; no firm D call. Germline values: CDR1 SGHNT, CDR2 YENEEA. V was shortened by 1 base and J by 0 bases, with 9 bases between the two germline ends. The CDR3 totals 15 residues. The CDR3 spells CASSLGDGLNTEAFF. The CDR3 DNA reads as TGTGCCAGCAGCTTAGGCGACGGACTGAACACTGAAGCTTTCTTT. Filled out from reference TRBV11-3 and TRBJ1-1, the complete variable domain reads EAGVVQSPRYKIIEKKQPVAFWCNPISGHNTLYWYLQNLGQGPELLIRYENEEAVDDSQLPKDRFSAERLKGVDSTLKIQPAELGDSAVYLCASSLGDGLNTEAFFGQGTRLTVV.

The genes are TRBV7-6 and TRBJ2-3; 7 bases are a match to TRBD2. The V gene end was trimmed by 5 bases and the J gene end by 1 base; junction bases not matched to a gene: 6. The CDR3 extends over 15 amino acids. The germline V gene encodes CDR1 SGHVS and CDR2 FNYEAQ. CDR3 nucleotides: TGTGCCAGCAGCCAAATGAGCGGGGGCACAGATACGCAGTATTTT. It translates to CASSQMSGGTDTQYF.

This clone came up once. The V call is TRBV5-1, the J call TRBJ2-3, with no clear D. Germline-derived CDR1 and CDR2 are SGHRS and YFSETQ. Trimming left V 0 bases short and J 0 bases short, with 11 bases between. The CDR3 is 16 residues long. The CDR3: CASSLVPTMSTDTQYF. The CDR3 DNA reads TGCGCCAGCAGCTTGGTCCCAACCATGAGCACAGATACGCAGTATTTT.

The rearrangement links TRBV3-1 (or the pseudogene TRBV3-2) to TRBJ1-6; D is uncertain. Looked up from germline, CDR1 is LGHDT and CDR2 is YNNKEL (reference sequence). V shed 0 bases and J shed 9 bases, with 6 bases lying between them. This CDR3 has 13 amino acids. The CDR3 loop reads CASSQDGGSPLHF. CDR3 in DNA: TGTGCCAGCAGCCAAGACGGTGGTTCACCCCTCCACTTT.

V is TRBV29-1 and J is TRBJ1-1, with 9 bases fitting TRBD1. The CDR3 totals 14 residues. V was clipped by 4 bases and J by 4 bases; unmatched bases: 7. Germline-derived CDR1 and CDR2 are SQVTM and ANQGSEA. The CDR3 sequence: CSVARDRDSTEAFF. CDR3 bases: TGCAGCGTTGCCCGGGACAGGGATAGCACTGAAGCTTTCTTT.

The gene calls are TRBV24-1 and TRBJ1-2; D is unclear. Looked up from germline, CDR1 is KGHDR and CDR2 is SFDVKD. V was clipped by 0 bases and J by 7 bases, with 8 bases between them. CDR3 size: 13 residues. The CDR3 DNA reads as TGTGCCACCAGTGATTTGTGGGGAGGTGGCTACACCTTC. Residues: CATSDLWGGGYTF.

The chain recombines TRBV7-8 with TRBJ1-1, with 7 bases matching TRBD1. Germline trimming cut 6 bases from V and 0 bases from J; bases unmatched to any gene: 1. In germline, CDR1 is SGHVS, CDR2 FQNEAQ. This CDR3 comprises 13 residues. The CDR3 DNA reads as TGTGCCAGCAGTGACAGGGTGAACACTGAAGCTTTCTTT. This encodes CASSDRVNTEAFF.

The V gene is TRBV5-1, the J gene TRBJ1-2; 7 positions match TRBD1. The CDR3 is 17 residues long. Trimming cost V 4 bases and J 4 bases; bases outside gene matches: 16. The V gene's germline CDR1 is SGHRS and CDR2 YFSETQ. This CDR3 reads CASSPGDRDHNLYGYTF. In DNA form, the CDR3 reads TGCGCCAGCAGCCCGGGAGACAGGGACCACAATCTCTATGGCTACACCTTC. The variable domain in full, with the rest retrieved from reference TRBV5-1 and TRBJ1-2, is KAGVTQTPRYLIKTRGQQVTLSCSPISGHRSVSWYQQTPGQGLQFLFEYFSETQRNKGNFPGRFSGRQFSNSRSEMNVSTLELGDSALYLCASSPGDRDHNLYGYTFGSGTRLTVV.

In this sample, this clone turned up a few times. The gene calls are TRBV7-9 and TRBJ2-7; D ambiguous. The V end lost 3 bases, the J end lost 0 bases, and 6 bases lay between the germline ends. CDR1 and CDR2 (germline): SEHNR, FQNEAQ (reference sequence). This CDR3 is 13 amino acids long. CDR3 coding DNA: TGTGCCAGCAGCTTTACCGTCTCCTACGAGCAGTACTTC. This sequence encodes CASSFTVSYEQYF.

The chain links TRBV5-1 to TRBJ1-1, with D maybe TRBD1 (6 bases). This CDR3 has 15 residues. Between the trimmed V and J ends, which lost 0 bases and 8 bases, there was a span of 17 bases. Germline CDR1 and CDR2: SGHRS and YFSETQ. CDR3 sequence reads: CASSLAGGLGIEAFF. The CDR3 DNA reads TGCGCCAGCAGCTTGGCCGGGGGGCTAGGTATAGAAGCTTTCTTT.

The V gene is TRBV19, the J gene TRBJ2-2, with TRBD1 identical over 8 bases. Losses at the gene ends were 5 bases for V and 7 bases for J; bases not matched to a gene: 9. The germline V gene has CDR1 LNHDA and CDR2 SQIVND (reference sequence). The CDR3 totals 15 residues. CDR3 region: CASSSIQGAVGELFF. The CDR3 nucleotides are TGTGCCAGTAGTTCCATCCAGGGGGCGGTCGGGGAGCTGTTTTTT.

The chain uses TRBV6-5 and TRBJ1-2; TRBD1 agrees at 8 bases. J gave up 8 bases and V 5 bases, and 10 bases lay outside the gene matches. Germline-derived CDR1 and CDR2 are MNHEY and SVGAGI. There are 14 residues in the CDR3. CDR3 sequence (DNA): TGTGCCAGCAGTCGGGACAGGACTTTTTGGGGCTACACCTTC. Its protein product is CASSRDRTFWGYTF.